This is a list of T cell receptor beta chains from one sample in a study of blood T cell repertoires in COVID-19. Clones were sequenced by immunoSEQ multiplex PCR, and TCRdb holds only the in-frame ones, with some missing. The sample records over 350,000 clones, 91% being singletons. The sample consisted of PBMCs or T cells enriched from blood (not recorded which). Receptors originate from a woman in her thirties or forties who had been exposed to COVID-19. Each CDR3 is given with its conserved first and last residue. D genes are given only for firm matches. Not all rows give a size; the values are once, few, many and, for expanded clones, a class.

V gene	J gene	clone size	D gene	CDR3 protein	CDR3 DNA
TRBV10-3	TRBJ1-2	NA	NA	CAISLRTEYGYTF	TGTGCCATCAGCCTAAGGACAGAGTATGGCTACACCTTC
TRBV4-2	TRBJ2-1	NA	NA	CASSPRPSVGEQFF	TGTGCCAGCAGCCCCCGGCCTAGCGTGGGTGAGCAGTTCTTC
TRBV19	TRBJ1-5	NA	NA	CASSIVSGGHQPQHF	TGTGCCAGTAGTATAGTTTCGGGGGGCCATCAGCCCCAGCATTTT
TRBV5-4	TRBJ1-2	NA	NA	CASSLFRGDGYTF	TGTGCCAGCAGCTTGTTCCGGGGGGATGGCTACACCTTC
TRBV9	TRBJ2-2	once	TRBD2	CASSAQPGLADTGELFF	TGTGCCAGCAGCGCGCAACCGGGACTAGCGGACACCGGGGAGCTGTTTTTT
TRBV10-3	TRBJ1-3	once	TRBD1	CAISDAGTGSGNTIYF	TGTGCCATCAGCGATGCTGGGACAGGCTCTGGAAACACCATATATTTT
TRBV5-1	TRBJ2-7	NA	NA	CASSLLPGTPREQYF	TGCGCCAGCAGCTTGTTGCCAGGGACACCGCGCGAGCAGTACTTC
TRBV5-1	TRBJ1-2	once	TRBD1	CASSLVVGGQGVGGYTF	TGCGCCAGCAGCTTGGTTGTCGGGGGACAGGGCGTAGGCGGCTACACCTTC
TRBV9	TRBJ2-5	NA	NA	CASNQQGGTQETQYF	TGTGCCAGCAATCAACAGGGAGGGACCCAAGAGACCCAGTACTTC
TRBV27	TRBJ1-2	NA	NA	CASSGTGGWYGYTF	TGTGCCAGCAGTGGGACGGGGGGTTGGTATGGCTACACCTTC
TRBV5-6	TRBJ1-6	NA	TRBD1	CASSLGQGYNSPLHF	TGTGCCAGCAGCTTGGGACAGGGGTATAATTCACCCCTCCACTTT
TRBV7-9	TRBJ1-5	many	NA	CASSRGSGQLGRSNQPQHF	TGTGCCAGCAGTCGGGGAAGCGGGCAACTTGGCCGGAGCAATCAGCCCCAGCATTTT
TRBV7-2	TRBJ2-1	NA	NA	CASSLPPGSYNEQFF	TGTGCCAGCAGCTTACCCCCGGGCTCCTACAATGAGCAGTTCTTC
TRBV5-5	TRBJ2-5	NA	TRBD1	CASSRRDREGETQYF	TGTGCCAGCAGCAGACGGGACAGGGAAGGGGAGACCCAGTACTTC
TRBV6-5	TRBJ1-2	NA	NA	CASSYNGQSSAYGYTF	TGTGCCAGCAGTTACAACGGACAGTCCTCTGCCTATGGCTACACCTTC
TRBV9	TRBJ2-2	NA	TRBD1	CASSPRTGKTNTGELFF	TGTGCCAGCAGCCCCCGGACAGGCAAGACGAACACCGGGGAGCTGTTTTTT
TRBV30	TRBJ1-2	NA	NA	CAWSRGGGYTF	TGTGCCTGGAGCCGCGGAGGGGGCTACACCTTC
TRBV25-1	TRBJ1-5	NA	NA	CASSEGGEAQPQHF	TGTGCCAGCAGTGAAGGAGGGGAGGCTCAGCCCCAGCATTTT
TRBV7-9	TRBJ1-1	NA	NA	CAGVVGGLTEAFF	TGTGCCGGGGTTGTCGGGGGGCTCACTGAAGCTTTCTTT
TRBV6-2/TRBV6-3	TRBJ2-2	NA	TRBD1	CASSQQIRTGGVTGELFF	TGTGCCAGCAGCCAACAAATAAGAACAGGGGGCGTCACCGGGGAGCTGTTTTTT
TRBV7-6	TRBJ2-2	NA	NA	CASSLEAGSFTGELFF	TGTGCCAGCAGCTTAGAGGCAGGGTCGTTCACCGGGGAGCTGTTTTTT
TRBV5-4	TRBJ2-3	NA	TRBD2	CASSLGAGEGTDTQYF	TGTGCCAGCAGCTTGGGCGCGGGGGAAGGCACAGATACGCAGTATTTT
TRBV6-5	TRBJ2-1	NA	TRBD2	CASSQIAGGLNEQFF	TGTGCCAGCAGCCAGATAGCGGGGGGGCTGAATGAGCAGTTCTTC
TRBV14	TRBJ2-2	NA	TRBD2	CASSPYASGRNTGELFF	TGTGCCAGCAGCCCCTACGCTAGCGGGAGAAACACCGGGGAGCTGTTTTTT
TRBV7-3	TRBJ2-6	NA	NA	CASSTQGGLVGANVLTF	TGTGCCAGCAGCACCCAAGGCGGGCTCGTCGGGGCCAACGTCCTGACTTTC
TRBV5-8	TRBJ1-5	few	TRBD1	CASRPPQGAGNSNQPQHF	TGTGCCAGCAGACCGCCACAGGGGGCAGGGAATAGCAATCAGCCCCAGCATTTT
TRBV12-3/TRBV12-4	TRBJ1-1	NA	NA	CASSLGSGTEAFF	TGTGCCAGCAGTTTAGGATCCGGCACTGAAGCTTTCTTT
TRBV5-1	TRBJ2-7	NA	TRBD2	CASSLPQRGGPGTSRQYF	TGCGCCAGCAGCTTGCCCCAGCGGGGGGGCCCAGGTACGAGCAGGCAGTACTTC
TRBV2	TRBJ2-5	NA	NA	CASGDEGETQYF	TGTGCCAGCGGAGATGAGGGAGAGACCCAGTACTTC
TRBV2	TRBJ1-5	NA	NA	CASREGSNQPQHF	TGTGCCAGCAGGGAGGGGTCCAATCAGCCCCAGCATTTT
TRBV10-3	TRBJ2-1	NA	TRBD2	CATLKTSGGGSSYNEQFF	TGTGCCACCCTGAAGACTAGCGGGGGGGGTAGCTCCTACAATGAGCAGTTCTTC
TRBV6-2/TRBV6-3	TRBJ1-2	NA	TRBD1	CASSGLLGTAANYGYTF	TGTGCCAGCAGTGGGCTGTTAGGGACAGCAGCTAACTATGGCTACACCTTC
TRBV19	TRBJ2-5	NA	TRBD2	CASSRGGIVETQYF	TGTGCCAGTAGCCGGGGGGGGATAGTTGAGACCCAGTACTTC
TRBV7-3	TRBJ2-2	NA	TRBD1	CASSLKPPGQSNTGELFF	TGTGCCAGCAGCTTAAAGCCCCCGGGACAGTCGAACACCGGGGAGCTGTTTTTT
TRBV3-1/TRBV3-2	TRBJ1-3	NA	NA	CASSQVEHTIYF	TGTGCCAGCAGCCAAGTCGAGCACACCATATATTTT
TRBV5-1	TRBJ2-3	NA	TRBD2	CASSLSSGGAYTQYF	TGCGCCAGCAGCTTATCTAGCGGGGGGGCATATACGCAGTATTTT
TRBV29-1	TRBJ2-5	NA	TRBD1	CSVDGTGDKETQYF	TGCAGCGTGGACGGGACAGGAGACAAAGAGACCCAGTACTTC
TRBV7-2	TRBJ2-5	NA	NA	CASSYAGTPIQETQYF	TGTGCCAGCAGCTATGCCGGGACACCAATTCAAGAGACCCAGTACTTC
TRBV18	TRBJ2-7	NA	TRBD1	CASSGVAGGVEQYF	TGTGCCAGCTCAGGGGTGGCAGGGGGCGTCGAGCAGTACTTC
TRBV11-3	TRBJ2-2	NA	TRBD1	CASSASRTGYTGELFF	TGTGCCAGCAGCGCCTCACGGACAGGTTACACCGGGGAGCTGTTTTTT
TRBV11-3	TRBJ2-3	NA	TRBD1	CASSPGQGTPEDTQYF	TGTGCCAGCAGCCCGGGACAGGGGACTCCTGAGGATACGCAGTATTTT
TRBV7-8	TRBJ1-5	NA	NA	CASSLAGRGNQPQHF	TGTGCCAGCAGCTTAGCGGGGAGGGGGAATCAGCCCCAGCATTTT
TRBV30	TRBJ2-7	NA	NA	CAWTRSGRSYEQYF	TGTGCCTGGACCCGTAGCGGCAGAAGCTACGAGCAGTACTTC
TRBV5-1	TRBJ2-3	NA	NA	CASSLTGDTQYF	TGCGCCAGCAGCTTGACCGGTGATACGCAGTATTTT
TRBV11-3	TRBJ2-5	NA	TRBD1	CASSFRGPLQETQYF	TGTGCCAGCAGCTTTAGGGGGCCCCTACAAGAGACCCAGTACTTC
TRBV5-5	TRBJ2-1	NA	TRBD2	CASSSLAGAYNEQFF	TGTGCCAGCAGCTCTCTAGCGGGGGCCTACAATGAGCAGTTCTTC
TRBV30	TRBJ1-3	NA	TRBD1	CAWSATIQGGTIYF	TGTGCCTGGAGTGCAACAATACAGGGGGGCACCATATATTTT
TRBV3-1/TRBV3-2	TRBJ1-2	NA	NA	CASSQEGGRSSGYTF	TGTGCCAGCAGCCAAGAGGGTGGGAGATCTTCTGGCTACACCTTC
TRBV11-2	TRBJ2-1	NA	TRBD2	CASSLVSGGRNEQFF	TGTGCCAGCAGCCTAGTTAGCGGGGGGCGGAATGAGCAGTTCTTC
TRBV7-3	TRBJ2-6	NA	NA	CASSLTAIGGSGANVLTF	TGTGCCAGCAGCTTAACAGCGATCGGAGGATCTGGGGCCAACGTCCTGACTTTC
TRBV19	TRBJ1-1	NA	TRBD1	CASSMTGGRSFRTEAFF	TGTGCCAGTAGTATGACAGGGGGCCGATCTTTTAGGACTGAAGCTTTCTTT